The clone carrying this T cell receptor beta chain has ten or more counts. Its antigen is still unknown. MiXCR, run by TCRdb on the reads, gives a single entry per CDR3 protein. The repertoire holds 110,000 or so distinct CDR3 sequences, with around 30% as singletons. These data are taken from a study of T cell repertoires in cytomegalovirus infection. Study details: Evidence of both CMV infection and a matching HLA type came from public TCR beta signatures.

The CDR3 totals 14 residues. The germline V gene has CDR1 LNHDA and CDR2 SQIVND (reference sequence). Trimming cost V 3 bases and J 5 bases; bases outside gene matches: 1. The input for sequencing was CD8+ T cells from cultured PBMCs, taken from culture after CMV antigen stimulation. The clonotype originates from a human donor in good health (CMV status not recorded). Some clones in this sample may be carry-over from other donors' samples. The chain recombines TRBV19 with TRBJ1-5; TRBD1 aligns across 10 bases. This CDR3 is CASSIGTGDQPQHF. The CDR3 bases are TGTGCCAGTAGTATTGGGACAGGGGATCAGCCCCAGCATTTT.